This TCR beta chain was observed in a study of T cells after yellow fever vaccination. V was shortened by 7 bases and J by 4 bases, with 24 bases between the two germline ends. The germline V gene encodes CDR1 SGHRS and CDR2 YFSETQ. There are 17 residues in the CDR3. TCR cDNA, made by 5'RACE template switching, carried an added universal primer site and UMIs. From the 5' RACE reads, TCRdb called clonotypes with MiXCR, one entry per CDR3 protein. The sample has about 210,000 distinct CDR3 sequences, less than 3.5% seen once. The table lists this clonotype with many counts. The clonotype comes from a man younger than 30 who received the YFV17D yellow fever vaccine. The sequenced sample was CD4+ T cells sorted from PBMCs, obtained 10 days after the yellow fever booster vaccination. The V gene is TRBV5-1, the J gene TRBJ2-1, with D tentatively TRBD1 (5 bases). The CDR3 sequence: CASSLGQGSSSYNEQFF. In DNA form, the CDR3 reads TGCGCCAGCTCCTTGGGCCAGGGTTCGAGTTCGTACAATGAGCAGTTCTTC. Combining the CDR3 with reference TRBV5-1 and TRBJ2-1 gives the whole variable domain KAGVTQTPRYLIKTRGQQVTLSCSPISGHRSVSWYQQTPGQGLQFLFEYFSETQRNKGNFPGRFSGRQFSNSRSEMNVSTLELGDSALYLCASSLGQGSSSYNEQFFGPGTRLTVL.